Listed here are 5 T cell receptor beta chains from one sample, sequenced in a study of blood T cell repertoires in COVID-19. Sequencing was performed with immunoSEQ multiplex PCR; in TCRdb, only in-frame clones are kept and a portion is missing. The sample holds some 48,000 clones; approximately 89% are singletons and the top ten take around a quarter. The sample comprised peripheral blood. These receptor sequences come from a woman of 80 years or more with acute or convalescent COVID-19.

The genes are TRBV28 and TRBJ2-2; tentatively, D is TRBD1 (6 bases). Germline V gives CDR1 MDHEN, CDR2 SYDVKM. This CDR3 contains 14 residues. V lost 6 bases and J 1 base, leaving 9 bases between the germline ends. CDR3: CASRSGQNTGELFF. As DNA, the CDR3 is TGTGCCAGCAGGTCGGGACAGAACACCGGGGAGCTGTTTTTT. Together with reference TRBV28 and TRBJ2-2, the CDR3 gives the full variable domain: DVKVTQSSRYLVKRTGEKVFLECVQDMDHENMFWYRQDPGLGLRLIYFSYDVKMKEKGDIPEGYSVSREKKERFSLILESASTNQTSMYLCASRSGQNTGELFFGEGSRLTVL.

The chain couples TRBV30 to TRBJ1-2, with a weak D call TRBD1 (5 bases). The CDR3 has 13 amino acids. V shed 2 bases and J shed 2 bases, with 9 bases lying between them. Looked up from germline, CDR1 is GTSNPN and CDR2 is SVGIG (reference sequence). The CDR3 here is CAWSLKGNYGYTF. The CDR3, as DNA: TGTGCCTGGAGTCTTAAGGGGAACTATGGCTACACCTTC.

The rearrangement joins TRBV7-6 to TRBJ2-7; D remains unclear. CDR3 length equals 14 residues. V lost 5 bases, J lost 3 bases, and 14 bases lay in between. Germline V CDR1 and CDR2: SGHVS, FNYEAQ. The DNA of the CDR3 is TGTGCCAGCAGCCCCTATTCACCAAACTACGAGCAGTACTTC. It is translated as CASSPYSPNYEQYF.

The chain carries TRBV2 and TRBJ2-5; D possibly corresponds to TRBD1 (5 bases). CDR1 is SNHLY, CDR2 FYNNEI, per germline. V was shortened by 7 bases and J by 1 base, with 13 bases between the two germline ends. There are 14 residues in the CDR3. The CDR3 sequence: CASKERQTQETQYF. The CDR3 region has the DNA TGTGCCAGCAAGGAGAGACAGACCCAAGAGACCCAGTACTTC.

The J gene is TRBJ2-7, the V gene TRBV5-4; weak D call: TRBD2 (6 bases). Germline assignment: CDR1 SGHNT and CDR2 YYREEE (reference sequence). V was shortened by 2 bases and J by 8 bases, with 17 bases between the two germline ends. The CDR3 consists of 14 residues. This chain's CDR3 is CASSLAGTLRQQYF. CDR3 bases: TGTGCCAGCAGCTTAGCCGGGACTCTCCGCCAGCAGTACTTC.